These 23 T cell receptor beta chains share one sample of origin, sequenced in a study of T cells of healthy individuals. TCRdb processed the 5' RACE reads anew with MiXCR; each CDR3 protein has one entry. The sample shows 100,000 or so distinct CDR3 sequences, around 17% of them seen only once. These TCRs come from a human donor in good health.

In its sample, this clonotype was seen a few times. The chain has TRBV20-1 and TRBJ2-1; 10 nucleotides line up with TRBD1. The J segment lost 4 bases and the V segment lost 6 bases, leaving 12 bases of the junction unmatched. This CDR3 has 16 amino acids. The germline V gene encodes CDR1 DFQATT and CDR2 SNEGSKA (reference sequence). CDR3 coding DNA: TGCAGTGCCTTTGGACAGGGGGGATTCCTATACAATGAGCAGTTCTTC. This translates into CSAFGQGGFLYNEQFF.

This clonotype was detected only a few times. This chain connects TRBV11-1 to TRBJ2-7, with D maybe TRBD2 (6 bases). Looked up from germline, CDR1 is SGHAT and CDR2 is FQDESV (reference sequence). V lost 5 bases to trimming and J lost 2 bases, with 28 bases between them. This CDR3 spans 19 amino acids. The CDR3 coding sequence is TGTGCCAGCAGCCTTTGGCGGGGTTATTCCGGGACTTATCCCTACGAGCAGTACTTC. Protein sequence: CASSLWRGYSGTYPYEQYF.

This clonotype was counted a few times. This chain uses TRBV6-6 with TRBJ1-5, with D hard to call. This CDR3 comprises 12 residues. The V gene lost 8 bases and the J gene lost 3 bases, with 8 bases spanning the gap. Germline V gene sequence: CDR1 MNHNY, CDR2 SVGAGI (reference sequence). The CDR3 DNA sequence: TGTGCCAGCTTAGGGCCCAATCAGCCCCAGCATTTT. Encoded protein: CASLGPNQPQHF.

The chain employs TRBV4-3 and TRBJ2-3, with D uncertain. Trimming left V 6 bases short and J 6 bases short, with 16 bases between. The CDR3 is 14 residues long. Looked up from germline, CDR1 is LGHNA and CDR2 is YSLEER. The CDR3, as DNA: TGCGCCAGCAGTCTCAACTCCGGTTCCGATACGCAGTATTTT. It specifies CASSLNSGSDTQYF.

This clonotype was seen ten or more times. The rearrangement links TRBV4-3 to TRBJ2-7, with D hard to call. With 4 bases removed from V and 0 bases from J, the gap between germline ends came to 13 bases. Per the germline V gene, CDR1 is LGHNA and CDR2 is YSLEER. CDR3 length: 15 amino acids. Here the CDR3 reads CASSLSSESSYEQYF. The CDR3 region has the DNA TGCGCCAGCAGCCTATCATCGGAGAGCTCCTACGAGCAGTACTTC.

In the case of this clonotype: One end of the junction is discordant with germline, which a read error may explain. The gene calls are TRBV7-9 and TRBJ2-2, with 7 bases that match TRBD1. The V gene's germline CDR1 is SEHNR and CDR2 FQNEAQ (reference sequence). This CDR3 is built from 16 residues. The CDR3 loop is CVSSLALGQLPGELFF. The CDR3 DNA sequence: TGTGTCAGCAGCTTAGCGCTGGGACAGTTGCCCGGGGAGCTGTTTTTT.

The table lists this clonotype with a few counts. This chain links TRBV6-5 with TRBJ2-7, with D tentatively TRBD1 (6 bases). Germline lookup yields CDR1 MNHEY and CDR2 SVGAGI. V was pared by 4 bases and J by 3 bases, with 16 bases between. The length of the CDR3 is 15 residues. The CDR3 reads CASSWGPGKNYEQYF. The CDR3 DNA sequence: TGTGCCAGCAGTTGGGGGCCAGGCAAGAACTACGAGCAGTACTTC.

A few counts support this clonotype. V is TRBV20-1 and J is TRBJ1-5; weak D call: TRBD1 (5 bases). The V and J ends lost 3 bases and 6 bases respectively, with 12 bases between them. CDR3 length: 13 amino acids. The germline CDR1 and CDR2 sequences are DFQATT and SNEGSKA (reference sequence). CDR3 in amino acids: CSARDKESQPQHF. The CDR3 DNA sequence: TGCAGTGCTAGGGACAAAGAGAGTCAGCCCCAGCATTTT.

This clonotype has a handful of counts. The chain has TRBV12-3 or TRBV12-4 and TRBJ1-6; D gene unclear. V gave up 6 bases and J gave up 8 bases, with 8 bases separating them. The CDR3 runs to 12 residues. The CDR3 loop is CASRSPDSPLHF. In DNA form, the CDR3 reads TGTGCCAGCAGGTCCCCTGATTCACCCCTCCACTTT.

This clonotype was recorded many times. The CDR3 DNA follows: TGTGCCAGCACCTCCCGGACTAGCGGATACAATGAGCAGTTCTTC. This gives the protein CASTSRTSGYNEQFF. The rearrangement uses TRBV12-3 or TRBV12-4 and TRBJ2-1, with TRBD2 identical over 10 bases. V shed 7 bases, J shed 4 bases, and the junction held 7 bases outside the gene matches. This CDR3 region has 15 residues.

V gene TRBV2 combines with J gene TRBJ2-1, with no clear D. Deletions cut 4 bases from V and 9 bases from J, with 13 bases between. CDR3 length: 13 amino acids. Germline V lookup: CDR1 SNHLY, CDR2 FYNNEI. CDR3 sequence: CASSVGSLGEQFF. The CDR3 region has the DNA TGTGCCAGCAGTGTGGGGTCTTTGGGTGAGCAGTTCTTC.

This clonotype was detected many times. This chain connects TRBV3-1 to TRBJ1-1, with 7 bases identical to TRBD1. After removal of 4 bases from V and 1 base from J, the junction contained 15 bases not matched to a gene. The CDR3 consists of 18 residues. From germline, CDR1 is LGHDT and CDR2 YNNKEL (reference sequence). CDR3 protein: CASSPRLLYRGGNTEAFF. The CDR3 DNA follows: TGTGCCAGCAGCCCACGACTACTTTACAGGGGCGGGAACACTGAAGCTTTCTTT.

The sample holds many counts of this clonotype. J is TRBJ2-7 and V is TRBV20-1; D not certain. This CDR3 has 13 residues. V was pared by 2 bases and J by 7 bases, with 15 bases between. CDR1 and CDR2 (germline): DFQATT, SNEGSKA (reference sequence). CDR3 nucleotide sequence: TGCAGTGCTAGATCTAGTTGGATGAGGGAGCAGTACTTC. Translating it yields CSARSSWMREQYF.

There are a few counts of this clonotype. This chain uses TRBV5-6 with TRBJ2-2; D gene ambiguous. The CDR3 has 13 amino acids. CDR1 SGHDT and CDR2 YYEEEE come from the germline V gene. V was clipped by 6 bases and J by 8 bases, with 14 bases between them. The CDR3 here is CASTPWWSGELFF. The CDR3 DNA is TGTGCCAGCACCCCCTGGTGGTCAGGGGAGCTGTTTTTT.

The rearrangement joins TRBV20-1 to TRBJ2-6; perhaps TRBD1 as D (5 bases). From germline, CDR1 is DFQATT and CDR2 SNEGSKA (reference sequence). The CDR3 loop spans 15 amino acids. Trimming left V 5 bases short and J 0 bases short, with 11 bases between. The CDR3 is CSAGNGASGANVLTF. DNA of the CDR3: TGCAGTGCTGGAAATGGGGCCTCTGGGGCCAACGTCCTGACTTTC.

This chain joins TRBV5-1 and TRBJ2-2; 7 positions agree with TRBD2. V was clipped by 0 bases and J by 6 bases; unmatched bases: 11. The CDR3 is made up of 17 amino acids. Germline CDR1 and CDR2: SGHRS and YFSETQ. This CDR3 reads CASSLEGPGGSPGELFF. The DNA for the CDR3 is TGCGCCAGCAGCTTGGAGGGTCCGGGGGGTTCGCCCGGGGAGCTGTTTTTT.

This clonotype was recorded many times. CDR3 protein: CSAGGLWGGSNEQFF. The CDR3 coding sequence is TGCAGTGCTGGGGGGTTGTGGGGAGGTAGCAATGAGCAGTTCTTC. The chain couples TRBV20-1 to TRBJ2-1, with D possibly TRBD2 on 6 matching bases. V was cut by 5 bases and J by 6 bases, with 20 bases left in between. Germline V lookup: CDR1 DFQATT, CDR2 SNEGSKA (reference sequence). This CDR3 has 15 residues.

The sample holds a few counts of this clonotype. The chain links TRBV20-1 to TRBJ2-3; 7 bases align to TRBD1. The CDR3 is made up of 13 amino acids. Germline V gene lookup returns CDR1 DFQATT and CDR2 SNEGSKA (reference sequence). With 3 bases clipped from V and 4 bases from J, the junction kept 4 bases outside the gene matches. CDR3 in DNA: TGCAGTGCTAGGGGACAGATACCAGATACGCAGTATTTT. It translates to CSARGQIPDTQYF.

This clonotype was counted between two and nine times. The gene calls are TRBV29-1 and TRBJ1-4; unclear D gene. Germline assignment: CDR1 SQVTM and CDR2 ANQGSEA. V gave up 4 bases and J gave up 7 bases, with 7 bases separating them. The CDR3 consists of 11 residues. The CDR3 coding sequence is TGCAGCGTTGGGGTCACTGAAAAACTGTTTTTT. This codes for CSVGVTEKLFF.

The V gene is TRBV7-9, the J gene TRBJ2-1, with D tentatively TRBD2 (6 bases). Germline loops: CDR1 SEHNR, CDR2 FQNEAQ (reference sequence). The V and J ends lost 5 bases and 4 bases respectively, with 18 bases between them. The CDR3 loop spans 16 amino acids. CDR3 nucleotides: TGTGCCAGCAGCCTCCCGAATGCGGGGCCTTACAATGAGCAGTTCTTC. It is translated as CASSLPNAGPYNEQFF.

This clonotype was seen a handful of times. The gene calls are TRBV12-3 or TRBV12-4 and TRBJ2-3; the match to TRBD2 covers 7 bases. Trimming took 5 bases from V and 4 from J; bases not matched to a gene: 6. This CDR3 contains 14 residues. In nucleotides, the CDR3 is TGTGCCAGCAGTAAGACTAGCTCCCCAGATACGCAGTATTTT. Its protein product is CASSKTSSPDTQYF.

The rearrangement joins TRBV6-5 to TRBJ2-5, with D uncertain. Trimming cost V 5 bases and J 5 bases, with 12 bases left between them. CDR1 MNHEY and CDR2 SVGAGI come from the germline V gene. CDR3 length: 13 amino acids. This CDR3 reads CASSSLGWETQYF. The CDR3 coding sequence is TGTGCCAGCAGTAGCCTTGGGTGGGAGACCCAGTACTTC.

This clonotype was counted only a few times. The rearrangement links TRBV5-1 to TRBJ2-7; 8 positions agree with TRBD1. CDR1 is SGHRS, CDR2 YFSETQ, per germline. The V gene end was trimmed by 3 bases and the J gene end by 1 base; junction bases not matched to a gene: 12. The CDR3 has 17 amino acids. CDR3: CASSSSGGGQGSYEQYF. The CDR3 DNA sequence: TGCGCCAGCAGCTCCTCAGGTGGAGGACAGGGTTCCTACGAGCAGTACTTC.